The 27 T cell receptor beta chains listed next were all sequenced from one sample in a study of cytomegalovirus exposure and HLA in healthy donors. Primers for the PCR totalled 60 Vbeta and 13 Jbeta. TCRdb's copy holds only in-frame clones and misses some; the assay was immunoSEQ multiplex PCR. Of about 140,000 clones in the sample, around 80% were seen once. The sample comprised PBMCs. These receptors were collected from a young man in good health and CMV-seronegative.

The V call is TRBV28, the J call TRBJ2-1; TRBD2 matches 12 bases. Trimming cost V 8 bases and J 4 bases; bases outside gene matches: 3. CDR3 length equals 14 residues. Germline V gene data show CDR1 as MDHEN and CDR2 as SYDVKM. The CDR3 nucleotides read TGTGCCAGCTTCCTAGCGGGAGGGTACAATGAGCAGTTCTTC. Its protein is CASFLAGGYNEQFF.

The CDR3 region has the DNA TGCGCCAGCAGCCCCTGGGCTAGCGGGGGGTACAATGAGCAGTTCTTC. It is translated as CASSPWASGGYNEQFF. The chain employs TRBV5-1 and TRBJ2-1; 11 bases map to TRBD2. V lost 4 bases, J lost 4 bases, and 7 bases stayed unmatched. This CDR3 has 16 residues. Germline V CDR1 and CDR2: SGHRS, YFSETQ.

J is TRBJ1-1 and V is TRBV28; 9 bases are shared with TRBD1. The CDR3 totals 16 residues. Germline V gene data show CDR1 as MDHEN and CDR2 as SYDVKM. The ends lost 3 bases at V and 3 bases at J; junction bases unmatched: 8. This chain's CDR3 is CASSFPRTGEDTEAFF. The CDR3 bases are TGTGCCAGCAGTTTCCCCCGGACAGGGGAGGACACTGAAGCTTTCTTT.

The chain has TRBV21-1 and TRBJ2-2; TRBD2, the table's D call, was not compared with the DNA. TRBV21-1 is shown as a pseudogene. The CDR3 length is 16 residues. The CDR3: CASTLGGGENTGELFF. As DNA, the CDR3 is TGTGCCAGCACTCTAGGGGGAGGGGAGAACACCGGGGAGCTGTTTTTT.

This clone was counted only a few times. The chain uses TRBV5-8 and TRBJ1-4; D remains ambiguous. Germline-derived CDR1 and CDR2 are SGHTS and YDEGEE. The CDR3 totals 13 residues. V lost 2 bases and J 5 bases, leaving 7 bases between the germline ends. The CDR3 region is CASSLAGNEKLFF. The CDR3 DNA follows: TGTGCCAGCAGCTTAGCGGGGAATGAAAAACTGTTTTTT.

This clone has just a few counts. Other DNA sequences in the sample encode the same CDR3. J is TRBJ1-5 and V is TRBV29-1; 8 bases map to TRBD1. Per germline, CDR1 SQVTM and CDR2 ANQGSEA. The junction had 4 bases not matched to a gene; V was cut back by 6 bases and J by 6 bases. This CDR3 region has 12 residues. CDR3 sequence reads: CSVGQGVQPQHF. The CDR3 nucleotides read TGCAGCGTAGGACAGGGCGTTCAGCCCCAGCATTTT.

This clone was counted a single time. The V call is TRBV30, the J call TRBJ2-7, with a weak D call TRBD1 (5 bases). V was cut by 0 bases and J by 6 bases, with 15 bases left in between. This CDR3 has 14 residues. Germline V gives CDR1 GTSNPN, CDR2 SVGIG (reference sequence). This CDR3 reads CAWSVQALGIEQYF. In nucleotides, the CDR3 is TGTGCCTGGAGTGTACAGGCCCTAGGCATCGAGCAGTACTTC.

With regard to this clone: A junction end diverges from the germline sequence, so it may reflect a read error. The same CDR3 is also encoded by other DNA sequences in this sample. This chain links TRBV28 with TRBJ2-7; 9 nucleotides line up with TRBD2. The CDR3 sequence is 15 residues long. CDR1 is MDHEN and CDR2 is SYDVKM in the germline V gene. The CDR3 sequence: CASSSVAGAAYEQYF. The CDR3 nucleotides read TGTGCCAGTAGTTCCGTAGCGGGAGCTGCCTACGAGCAGTACTTC. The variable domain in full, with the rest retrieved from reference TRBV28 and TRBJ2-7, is DVKVTQSSRYLVKRTGEKVFLECVQDMDHENMFWYRQDPGLGLRLIYFSYDVKMKEKGDIPEGYSVSREKKERFSLILESASTNQTSMYLCASSSVAGAAYEQYFGPGTRLTVT.

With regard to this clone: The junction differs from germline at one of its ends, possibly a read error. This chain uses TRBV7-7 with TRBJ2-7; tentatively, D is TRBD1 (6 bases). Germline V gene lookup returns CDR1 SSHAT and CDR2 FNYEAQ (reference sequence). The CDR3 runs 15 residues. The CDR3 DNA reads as TGTGCTAGCAGCTTATCCCAGGGGCACTCCTACGAGCAGTACTTC. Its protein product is CASSLSQGHSYEQYF.

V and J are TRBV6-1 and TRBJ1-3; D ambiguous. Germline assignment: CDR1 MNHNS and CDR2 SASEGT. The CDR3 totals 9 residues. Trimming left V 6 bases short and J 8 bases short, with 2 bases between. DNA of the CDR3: TGTGCCAGCAGCGACACCATATATTTT. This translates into CASSDTIYF.

DNA for the CDR3: TGTGCCAGCAGTGAAGAGGTGGCAGGGGGCGAAAAACTGTTTTTT. It translates to CASSEEVAGGEKLFF. V is TRBV2 and J is TRBJ1-4; 8 bases map to TRBD1. J was trimmed by 8 bases and V by 1 base; bases with no gene match: 6. Germline-derived CDR1 and CDR2 are SNHLY and FYNNEI. There are 15 residues in the CDR3.

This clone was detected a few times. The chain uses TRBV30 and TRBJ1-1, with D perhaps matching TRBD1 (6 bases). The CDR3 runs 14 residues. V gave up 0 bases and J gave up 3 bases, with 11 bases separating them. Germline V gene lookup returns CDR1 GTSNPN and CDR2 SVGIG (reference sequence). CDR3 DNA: TGTGCCTGGAGTGTATGGCCAGGGGACACTGAAGCTTTCTTT. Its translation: CAWSVWPGDTEAFF. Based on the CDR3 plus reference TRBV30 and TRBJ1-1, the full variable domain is SQTIHQWPATLVQPVGSPLSLECTVEGTSNPNLYWYRQAAGRGLQLLFYSVGIGQISSEVPQNLSASRPQDRQFILSSKKLLLSDSGFYLCAWSVWPGDTEAFFGQGTRLTVV.

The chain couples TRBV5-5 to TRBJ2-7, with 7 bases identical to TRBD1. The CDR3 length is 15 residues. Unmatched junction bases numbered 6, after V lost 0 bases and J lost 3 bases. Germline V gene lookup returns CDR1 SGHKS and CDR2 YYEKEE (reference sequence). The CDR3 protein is CASSLAKTGFYEQYF. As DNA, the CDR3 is TGTGCCAGCAGCTTGGCGAAGACAGGGTTCTACGAGCAGTACTTC. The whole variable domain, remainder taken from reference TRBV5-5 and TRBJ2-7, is DAGVTQSPTHLIKTRGQQVTLRCSPISGHKSVSWYQQVLGQGPQFIFQYYEKEERGRGNFPDRFSARQFPNYSSELNVNALLLGDSALYLCASSLAKTGFYEQYFGPGTRLTVT.

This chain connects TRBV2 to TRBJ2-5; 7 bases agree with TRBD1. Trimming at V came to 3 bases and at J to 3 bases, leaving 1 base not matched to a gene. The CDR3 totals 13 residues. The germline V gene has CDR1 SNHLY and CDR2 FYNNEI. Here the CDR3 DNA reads TGTGCCAGCAGTGAGGGACAGAAAGAGACCCAGTACTTC. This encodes CASSEGQKETQYF.

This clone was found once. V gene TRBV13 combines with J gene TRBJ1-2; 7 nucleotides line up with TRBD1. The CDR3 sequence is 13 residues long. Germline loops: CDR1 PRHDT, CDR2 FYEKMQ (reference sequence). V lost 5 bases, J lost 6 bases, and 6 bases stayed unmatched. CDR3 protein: CASSPGTVDGYTF. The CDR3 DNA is TGTGCCAGCAGCCCCGGGACAGTGGATGGCTACACCTTC.

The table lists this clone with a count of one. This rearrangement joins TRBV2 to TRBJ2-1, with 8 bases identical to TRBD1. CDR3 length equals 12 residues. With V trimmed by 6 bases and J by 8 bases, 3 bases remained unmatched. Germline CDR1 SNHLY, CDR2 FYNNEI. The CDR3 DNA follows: TGTGCCAGCAGGGAGACAGGGGATGAGCAGTTCTTC. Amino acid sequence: CASRETGDEQFF.

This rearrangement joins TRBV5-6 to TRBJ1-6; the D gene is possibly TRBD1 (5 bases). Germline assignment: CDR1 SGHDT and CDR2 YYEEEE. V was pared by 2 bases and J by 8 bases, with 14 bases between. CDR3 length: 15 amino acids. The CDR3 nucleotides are TGTGCCAGCAGCTTTATCGACAGAGACTATTCACCCCTCCACTTT. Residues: CASSFIDRDYSPLHF.

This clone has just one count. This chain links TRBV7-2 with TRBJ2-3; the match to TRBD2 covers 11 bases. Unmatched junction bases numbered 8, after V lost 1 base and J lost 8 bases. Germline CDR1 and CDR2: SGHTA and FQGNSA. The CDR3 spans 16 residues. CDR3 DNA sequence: TGTGCCAGCAGCTTAGAGGCTAGCGGGGGGCCTCGTACGCAGTATTTT. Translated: CASSLEASGGPRTQYF. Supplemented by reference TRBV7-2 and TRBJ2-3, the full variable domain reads GAGVSQSPSNKVTEKGKDVELRCDPISGHTALYWYRQSLGQGLEFLIYFQGNSAPDKSGLPSDRFSAERTGGSVSTLTIQRTQQEDSAVYLCASSLEASGGPRTQYFGPGTRLTVL.

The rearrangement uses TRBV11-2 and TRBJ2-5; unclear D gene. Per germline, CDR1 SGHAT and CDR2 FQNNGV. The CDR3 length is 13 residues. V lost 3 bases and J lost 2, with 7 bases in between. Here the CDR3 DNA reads TGTGCCAGCAGCTTCGAAGCACAAGAGACCCAGTACTTC. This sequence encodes CASSFEAQETQYF.

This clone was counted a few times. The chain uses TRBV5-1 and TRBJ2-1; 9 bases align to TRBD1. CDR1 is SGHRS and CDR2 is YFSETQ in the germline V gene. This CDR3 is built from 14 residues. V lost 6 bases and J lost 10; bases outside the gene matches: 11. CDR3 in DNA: TGCGCCAGCACCCTACAACAGGGGGCTGGGGAGCAGTTCTTC. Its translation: CASTLQQGAGEQFF.

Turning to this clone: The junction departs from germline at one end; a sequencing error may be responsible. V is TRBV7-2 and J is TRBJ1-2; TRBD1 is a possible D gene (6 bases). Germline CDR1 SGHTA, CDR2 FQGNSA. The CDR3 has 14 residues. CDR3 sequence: CASSLQGSVYGYPF. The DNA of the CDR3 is TGTGCCAGCAGCTTACAGGGGTCGGTTTATGGCTACCCCTTC.

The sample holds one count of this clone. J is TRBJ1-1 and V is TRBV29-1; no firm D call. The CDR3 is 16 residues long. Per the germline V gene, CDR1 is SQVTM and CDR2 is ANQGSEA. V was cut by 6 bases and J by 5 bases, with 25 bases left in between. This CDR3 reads CSVSLMDTKRWTEAFF. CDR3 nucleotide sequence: TGCAGCGTCTCGTTAATGGATACTAAGCGGTGGACTGAAGCTTTCTTT. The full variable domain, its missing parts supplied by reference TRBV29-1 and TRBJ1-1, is SAVISQKPSRDICQRGTSLTIQCQVDSQVTMMFWYRQQPGQSLTLIATANQGSEATYESGFVIDKFPISRPNLTFSTLTVSNMSPEDSSIYLCSVSLMDTKRWTEAFFGQGTRLTVV.

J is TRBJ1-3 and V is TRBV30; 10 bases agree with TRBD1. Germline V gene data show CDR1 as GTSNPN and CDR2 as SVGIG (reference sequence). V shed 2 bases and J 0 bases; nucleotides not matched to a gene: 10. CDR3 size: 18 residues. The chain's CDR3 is CAWSHWDRGWGSGNTIYF. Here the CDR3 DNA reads TGTGCCTGGAGTCACTGGGACAGGGGATGGGGCTCTGGAAACACCATATATTTT.

The CDR3 is CASSTLTGDGGGYTF. The CDR3, as DNA: TGCGCCAGCAGCACACTGACAGGGGACGGAGGGGGCTACACCTTC. The chain combines TRBV5-1 with TRBJ1-2, with 8 nucleotides matching TRBD1. CDR1 is SGHRS and CDR2 is YFSETQ in the germline V gene. J gave up 8 bases and V 4 bases, and 13 bases lay outside the gene matches. This CDR3 is 15 amino acids long. Full variable domain (outside the CDR3, taken from reference TRBV5-1 and TRBJ1-2): KAGVTQTPRYLIKTRGQQVTLSCSPISGHRSVSWYQQTPGQGLQFLFEYFSETQRNKGNFPGRFSGRQFSNSRSEMNVSTLELGDSALYLCASSTLTGDGGGYTFGSGTRLTVV.

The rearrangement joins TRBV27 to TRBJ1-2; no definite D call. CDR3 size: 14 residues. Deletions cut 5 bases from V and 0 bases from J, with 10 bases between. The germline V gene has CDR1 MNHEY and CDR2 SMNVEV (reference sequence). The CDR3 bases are TGTGCCAGCAGTCCCATAGATTCTAACTATGGCTACACCTTC. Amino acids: CASSPIDSNYGYTF.

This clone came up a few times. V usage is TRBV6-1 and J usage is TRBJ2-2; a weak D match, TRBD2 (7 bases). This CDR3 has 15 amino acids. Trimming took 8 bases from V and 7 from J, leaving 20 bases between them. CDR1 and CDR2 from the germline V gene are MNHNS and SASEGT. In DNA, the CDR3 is TGTGCCAGCTGGAGGGGGGAGGGCCCTATCGGGGAGCTGTTTTTT. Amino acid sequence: CASWRGEGPIGELFF.

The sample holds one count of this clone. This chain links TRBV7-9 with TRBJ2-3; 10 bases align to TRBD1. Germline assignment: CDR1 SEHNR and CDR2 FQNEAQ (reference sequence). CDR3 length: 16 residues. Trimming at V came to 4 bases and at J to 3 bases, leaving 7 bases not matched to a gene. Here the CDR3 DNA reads TGTGCCAGCAGCTCCCCGACAGGGGGCTCTACAGATACGCAGTATTTT. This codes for CASSSPTGGSTDTQYF.